The next 14 T cell receptor beta chains were all read from a single sample in a study of CD8 T cells in Susac syndrome (dated by TCRdb to the late 2010s). The library was prepared using the immunoSEQ multiplex PCR assay. RNA was extracted using the RNeasy kit, and 0.5 to 1 microgram was reverse transcribed with random hexamers. TCRdb ran its own pipeline on the public reads, namely fastp trimming at Q25 and MiXCR clone calling, and kept in-frame beta chains. CDR3 protein sequences are deduplicated, and each keeps its most common genes and DNA. The sample table contains over 150,000 distinct CDR3 sequences; only one count was recorded for about 94% of them. The ten top clones hold 0.085% to 0.1% of the sample. What was sequenced was CD4+ T cells from PBMCs. These receptors were obtained from a human donor with Susac syndrome.

This clonotype showed up just once. An end of the junction does not agree with germline; a read error may underlie this. The chain combines TRBV20-1 with TRBJ2-5, with D perhaps matching TRBD2 (6 bases). Germline loops: CDR1 DFQATT, CDR2 SNEGSKA (reference sequence). The CDR3 has 14 amino acids. In DNA form, the CDR3 reads TGCAGTGCTAGGGGAGGACTTCCCCAACAGACCCAGTACTTC. It encodes CSARGGLPQQTQYF.

This clonotype came up once. The chain couples TRBV19 to TRBJ1-2; 7 bases are a match to TRBD1. From germline, CDR1 is LNHDA and CDR2 SQIVND (reference sequence). The CDR3 consists of 16 residues. The junction had 9 bases not matched to a gene; V was cut back by 2 bases and J by 3 bases. CDR3 in amino acids: CASSISTGIGDYGYTF. The CDR3 region has the DNA TGTGCCAGTAGTATATCGACAGGGATCGGTGACTATGGCTACACCTTC.

The gene calls are TRBV6-4 and TRBJ2-3; no clear D gene. The V and J ends lost 6 bases and 4 bases respectively, with 11 bases between them. CDR3 length: 13 residues. In germline, CDR1 is MRHNA, CDR2 SNTAGT. CDR3 residues: CASSPRVADTQYF. CDR3 DNA: TGTGCCAGCAGCCCCCGGGTGGCAGATACGCAGTATTTT.

V usage is TRBV29-1 and J usage is TRBJ2-7; D not certain. The CDR3 spans 15 residues. The germline gives CDR1 SQVTM, CDR2 ANQGSEA. With 4 bases removed from V and 7 bases from J, the gap between germline ends came to 23 bases. CDR3 amino acids: CSVAPFDGDLREQYF. Here the CDR3 DNA reads TGCAGCGTTGCTCCTTTTGACGGAGATTTACGGGAGCAGTACTTC.

In this sample, this clonotype turned up once. The V and J genes are TRBV30 and TRBJ2-1; TRBD2 matches at 10 bases. Trimming took 5 bases from V and 6 from J; bases not matched to a gene: 7. Germline V gene lookup returns CDR1 GTSNPN and CDR2 SVGIG (reference sequence). This CDR3 region has 14 residues. The CDR3 DNA reads as TGTGCCTGGCTACCGGGACTAGCGAGCAATGAGCAGTTCTTC. Its protein product is CAWLPGLASNEQFF.

This chain joins TRBV7-8 and TRBJ2-3; no definite D call. Trimming cost V 2 bases and J 4 bases, with 19 bases left between them. CDR3 size: 17 residues. CDR1 SGHVS and CDR2 FQNEAQ come from the germline V gene. In DNA form, the CDR3 reads TGTGCCAGCAGCTTATCCCACTCTGGGGTTCTTCCAGATACGCAGTATTTT. Residues: CASSLSHSGVLPDTQYF.

Regarding this clonotype: One end of the junction fails to match germline, which may point to a read error. The chain employs TRBV7-2 and TRBJ1-5; TRBD1 might be the D (6 bases). CDR1 is SGHTA and CDR2 is FQGNSA in the germline V gene. The CDR3 contains 15 residues. CDR3 loop: CASSLGGADNQPQHF. The CDR3 nucleotides are TGTGCCAGCAGTTTAGGGGGGGCTGACAATCAGCCCCAGCATTTT.

The CDR3 nucleotides are TGTGCCAGCAGCAGAAGGACAGGGATTGACTATGGCTACACCTTC. Translated, it gives CASSRRTGIDYGYTF. The chain is built from TRBV2 and TRBJ1-2; 8 nucleotides align to TRBD1. This CDR3 is built from 15 residues. Per germline, CDR1 SNHLY and CDR2 FYNNEI. The V segment lost 6 bases and the J segment 3 bases; nucleotides outside the gene matches: 9.

This chain connects TRBV6-1 to TRBJ2-7, with TRBD1 matching 9 bases. The CDR3 covers 16 residues. The trim removed 8 bases at V and 3 bases at J, leaving 14 bases unmatched. In germline, CDR1 is MNHNS, CDR2 SASEGT. The CDR3 loop reads CASAYLGQGRIYEQYF. The CDR3 nucleotides are TGTGCCAGCGCCTATCTCGGACAGGGGAGGATCTACGAGCAGTACTTC.

The CDR3 protein is CSANFYEQYF. For the CDR3, the DNA is TGCAGTGCCAACTTCTACGAGCAGTACTTC. The chain recombines TRBV20-1 with TRBJ2-7; D gene unclear. With 6 bases removed from V and 3 bases from J, the gap between germline ends came to 6 bases. The CDR3 contains 10 residues. Germline V CDR1 and CDR2: DFQATT, SNEGSKA (reference sequence).

The V gene is TRBV29-1, the J gene TRBJ2-1, with 7 bases fitting TRBD1. The CDR3 spans 13 residues. V shed 6 bases, J shed 10 bases, and the junction held 12 bases outside the gene matches. Germline CDR1 SQVTM, CDR2 ANQGSEA. This CDR3 reads CSVRGFSVLEQFF. In DNA, the CDR3 is TGCAGCGTCAGGGGGTTTAGCGTATTAGAGCAGTTCTTC.

The rearrangement uses TRBV5-4 and TRBJ2-7; D gene uncertain. Looked up from germline, CDR1 is SGHNT and CDR2 is YYREEE (reference sequence). CDR3 size: 11 residues. Trimming removed 3 bases from V and 6 bases from J, with 7 bases in between. In nucleotides, the CDR3 is TGTGCCAGCAGCTACGCTTCCGAGCAGTACTTC. It translates to CASSYASEQYF. Filled out from reference TRBV5-4 and TRBJ2-7, the complete variable domain reads ETGVTQSPTHLIKTRGQQVTLRCSSQSGHNTVSWYQQALGQGPQFIFQYYREEENGRGNFPPRFSGLQFPNYSSELNVNALELDDSALYLCASSYASEQYFGPGTRLTVT.

The rearrangement joins TRBV29-1 to TRBJ1-1; D uncertain. The CDR3 has 14 residues. Germline V lookup: CDR1 SQVTM, CDR2 ANQGSEA. The germline V and J ends were trimmed by 2 bases and 4 bases, with 14 bases remaining between them. The CDR3 is CSVELFRLSTEAFF. The CDR3 coding sequence is TGCAGCGTTGAATTGTTCAGGCTGAGCACTGAAGCTTTCTTT.

V usage is TRBV7-2 and J usage is TRBJ2-5; D gene uncertain. The CDR3 is made up of 16 amino acids. From germline, CDR1 is SGHTA and CDR2 FQGNSA. The V end lost 1 base, the J end lost 1 base, and 13 bases lay between the germline ends. CDR3 sequence reads: CASSLESRLVQETQYF. The CDR3, as DNA: TGTGCCAGCAGCTTAGAGAGTAGATTGGTCCAAGAGACCCAGTACTTC. The whole variable domain, filled in from reference TRBV7-2 and TRBJ2-5, reads GAGVSQSPSNKVTEKGKDVELRCDPISGHTALYWYRQSLGQGLEFLIYFQGNSAPDKSGLPSDRFSAERTGGSVSTLTIQRTQQEDSAVYLCASSLESRLVQETQYFGPGTRLLVL.